These 17 T cell receptor beta chains came from one sample sequenced in a study of control samples from healthy donors and cancer patients. Profiled with immunoSEQ multiplex PCR; TCRdb holds only in-frame clones, not every one. The table lists approximately 87,000 clones, 80% to 95% of them singletons, with 1.3% in the top ten. Sequencing input: PBMCs. The receptor set was obtained from a woman aged 40 to 50 with lung cancer.

This CDR3 is CASSLETGGFYEQYF. DNA for the CDR3: TGTGCCAGCAGCTTAGAAACGGGGGGGTTCTACGAGCAGTACTTC. This rearrangement joins TRBV11-2 to TRBJ2-7, with 8 bases fitting TRBD2. Trimming removed 0 bases from V and 3 bases from J; junction bases left unmatched: 4. The CDR3 length is 15 residues. The germline gives CDR1 SGHAT, CDR2 FQNNGV.

V is TRBV28 and J is TRBJ1-2, with D maybe TRBD1 (6 bases). V was shortened by 6 bases and J by 8 bases, with 16 bases between the two germline ends. The CDR3 has 13 amino acids. Germline CDR1 reads MDHEN; CDR2 reads SYDVKM. CDR3 nucleotide sequence: TGTGCCAGCAGGGCGAAAAGGGGGGGAGGCTACACCTTC. Its protein product is CASRAKRGGGYTF.

The chain has TRBV27 and TRBJ2-1; D gene unclear. Trimming shortened V by 0 bases and J by 10 bases, and 10 bases separated the two germline ends. Looked up from germline, CDR1 is MNHEY and CDR2 is SMNVEV (reference sequence). The CDR3 extends over 13 amino acids. The CDR3 region is CASSLSGFREQFF. CDR3 in DNA: TGTGCCAGCAGTTTATCAGGATTTCGGGAGCAGTTCTTC.

This clone was recorded a few times. This chain connects TRBV2 to TRBJ1-5, with D unresolved. The CDR3 totals 14 residues. V dropped 4 bases and J dropped 10 bases, with 17 bases sitting between them. CDR1 and CDR2 from the germline V gene are SNHLY and FYNNEI. CDR3 DNA sequence: TGTGCCAGCAGTGGACGGGGAGCGCAATTACCCCAGCATTTT. As protein: CASSGRGAQLPQHF.

This chain links TRBV9 with TRBJ1-4; the match to TRBD1 covers 7 bases. V lost 3 bases to trimming and J lost 7 bases; unmatched junction nucleotides: 9. The germline V gene encodes CDR1 SGDLS and CDR2 YYNGEE. The length of the CDR3 is 15 residues. For the CDR3, the DNA is TGTGCCAGCAGCGGAAGCAGGGGGTTGGGTGAAAAACTGTTTTTT. It codes for CASSGSRGLGEKLFF.

The V and J genes are TRBV29-1 and TRBJ1-1, with D unresolved. The CDR3 loop spans 12 amino acids. The germline gives CDR1 SQVTM, CDR2 ANQGSEA. Between the trimmed V and J ends, which lost 3 bases and 1 base, there was a span of 6 bases. The CDR3 here is CSVDTGNTEAFF. CDR3 bases: TGCAGCGTTGATACTGGGAACACTGAAGCTTTCTTT.

This rearrangement joins TRBV2 to TRBJ2-4; the D is unclear. This CDR3 comprises 13 residues. V lost 8 bases and J lost 0, with 8 bases in between. Germline V gene lookup returns CDR1 SNHLY and CDR2 FYNNEI. The CDR3 DNA follows: TGTGCCAGCTCCTATGAAGCCAAAAACATTCAGTACTTC. Translating it yields CASSYEAKNIQYF.

The chain recombines TRBV5-4 with TRBJ1-3; possible D gene TRBD1, 5 bases. Between the trimmed V and J ends, which lost 0 bases and 0 bases, there was a span of 10 bases. The CDR3 runs 16 residues. CDR1 is SGHNT, CDR2 YYREEE, per germline (reference sequence). As DNA, the CDR3 is TGTGCCAGCAGCTTGGCAGCAGGGAGCTCTGGAAACACCATATATTTT. Protein product: CASSLAAGSSGNTIYF.

This chain uses TRBV11-2 with TRBJ1-4; D is ambiguous. Germline loops: CDR1 SGHAT, CDR2 FQNNGV. This CDR3 region has 13 residues. The ends were cut back, 1 base at V and 6 bases at J, with 6 bases in the middle. CDR3 DNA sequence: TGTGCCAGCAGCTTAGCTATCGATGAAAAACTGTTTTTT. Amino acids: CASSLAIDEKLFF.

The chain employs TRBV11-2 and TRBJ2-3; possibly TRBD2 for D (6 bases). The CDR3 has 12 amino acids. V lost 0 bases, J lost 11 bases, and 9 bases lay in between. CDR1 and CDR2 from the germline V gene are SGHAT and FQNNGV. In DNA form, the CDR3 reads TGTGCCAGCAGCTTAGAGCGGGGAGGGCAGTATTTT. Its translation: CASSLERGGQYF.

The chain combines TRBV5-4 with TRBJ1-4; maybe TRBD1 (6 bases). The CDR3 has 17 residues. V was pared by 6 bases and J by 5 bases, with 23 bases between. Germline loops: CDR1 SGHNT, CDR2 YYREEE (reference sequence). The CDR3 here is CASTLDEIGGLNEKLFF. The CDR3 DNA reads TGTGCCAGCACCCTTGATGAAATCGGGGGGCTGAATGAAAAACTGTTTTTT.

The chain combines TRBV4-2 with TRBJ1-5; D remains ambiguous. Germline CDR1 and CDR2: LGHNA and YNFKEQ. CDR3 length: 14 residues. With 0 bases removed from V and 1 base from J, the gap between germline ends came to 4 bases. The CDR3 sequence: CASSQELSNQPQHF. CDR3 nucleotides: TGTGCCAGCAGCCAAGAATTAAGCAATCAGCCCCAGCATTTT.

The chain recombines TRBV5-1 with TRBJ2-7; 8 bases fit TRBD2. This CDR3 is 14 amino acids long. V shed 2 bases and J 5 bases; nucleotides not matched to a gene: 6. Germline CDR1 and CDR2: SGHRS and YFSETQ. The CDR3 nucleotides are TGCGCCAGCAGCTTAGCGGGGGCTGGTGACGAGCAGTACTTC. It translates to CASSLAGAGDEQYF.

The chain uses TRBV18 and TRBJ2-3, with D uncertain. The CDR3 loop spans 16 amino acids. Trimming took 6 bases from V and 0 from J, leaving 16 bases between them. CDR1 is KGHSH, CDR2 LQKENI, per germline. Here the CDR3 DNA reads TGTGCCAGCTCCCTTAGAGTACAGACTAGCACAGATACGCAGTATTTT. Its protein is CASSLRVQTSTDTQYF. Full variable domain (remainder filled in from reference TRBV18 and TRBJ2-3): NAGVMQNPRHLVRRRGQEARLRCSPMKGHSHVYWYRQLPEEGLKFMVYLQKENIIDESGMPKERFSAEFPKEGPSILRIQQVVRGDSAAYFCASSLRVQTSTDTQYFGPGTRLTVL.

The genes are TRBV6-2 or TRBV6-3 and TRBJ1-1, with a weak D call TRBD1 (5 bases). The CDR3 consists of 13 residues. Trimming cost V 2 bases and J 4 bases, with 8 bases left between them. Germline values: CDR1 MNHEY, CDR2 SVGEGT. The CDR3 sequence: CASSYGAATEAFF. CDR3 DNA sequence: TGTGCCAGCAGTTACGGGGCCGCCACTGAAGCTTTCTTT.

The chain recombines TRBV25-1 with TRBJ1-2; maybe TRBD1 (6 bases). Germline values: CDR1 MGHDK, CDR2 SYGVNS. Trimming took off 5 bases at V and 8 bases at J, with 15 bases between the two ends. This CDR3 is built from 13 residues. CDR3 DNA sequence: TGTGCCAGCAGTTTAGGGGGAGGTAAAGGCTACACCTTC. This encodes CASSLGGGKGYTF.

In DNA form, the CDR3 reads TGTGCCACCAGTGATTTGACAGGGAAGAACTATGGCTACACCTTC. Its protein product is CATSDLTGKNYGYTF. The chain joins TRBV24-1 to TRBJ1-2, with D maybe TRBD1 (6 bases). The V gene lost 0 bases and the J gene lost 2 bases, with 9 bases spanning the gap. The CDR3 is 15 residues long. Looked up from germline, CDR1 is KGHDR and CDR2 is SFDVKD.